This T cell receptor (beta chain) was recovered during a study of response to subunit inactivated influenza vaccine. Study-wide points: Only a handful of new T cells, the authors suggested, are recruited with each seasonal influenza vaccination.

V lost 6 bases to trimming and J lost 2 bases, with 11 bases between them. The germline CDR1 and CDR2 sequences are SNHLY and FYNNEI. The CDR3 consists of 13 residues. A single record per CDR3 protein comes from TCRdb applying MiXCR to the RT-PCR reads. The sample carries fewer than 200,000 distinct CDR3 sequences, nearly 9.5% recorded once. This clonotype appeared a few times. The target antigen is unknown. The sample was non-naive T cells sorted from PBMCs, taken on the day of vaccination. This TCR was recovered from a man aged 45-60 years who received an inactivated influenza vaccine. The V gene is TRBV2, the J gene TRBJ2-7; D may be TRBD1 or TRBD2 (5 bases each). This CDR3 reads CASRRDGAYEQYF. For the CDR3, the DNA is TGTGCCAGCAGGAGGGACGGAGCCTACGAGCAGTACTTC.